This T cell receptor (beta chain) was identified during a study of cytomegalovirus exposure and HLA in healthy donors. The PCR used 60 Vbeta and 13 Jbeta primers. Only in-frame clones appear in the TCRdb table, and some are missing; sequencing was by immunoSEQ multiplex PCR. The sample includes about 170,000 clones, around 78% of them seen just once. The V end lost 11 bases, the J end lost 2 bases, and 9 bases lay between the germline ends. Germline CDR1 ENHRY, CDR2 SYGVKD. The CDR3 is made up of 11 amino acids. The sequenced sample was PBMCs. This TCR derives from a woman aged 25 to 39 in good health and CMV-seropositive. This chain uses TRBV10-3 with TRBJ1-2; D may be TRBD1 (5 bases). The CDR3 sequence: CALRQNYGYTF. The CDR3 bases are TGTGCCCTTCGACAGAACTATGGCTACACCTTC.